This T cell receptor (beta chain) was captured in a study of blood T cell repertoires in COVID-19 (dated by TCRdb to 2019 to 2021). Notes on the research overall: Collaborator samples came from the United States, Italy and Spain and covered acute and convalescent phases of COVID-19. The material from the prospective study consisted of cDNA or gDNA derived from T cells, B-cell-depleted T cells, or PBMCs. Deeply sampled blood TCRbeta repertoires from subjects exposed to, actively infected with, or recovered from COVID-19 were included in the dataset. A freely available public database, intended as a resource for researchers studying the immune response to SARS-CoV-2, is where the repertoires were released. The samples were drawn from two sources: the first 160 participants of the ongoing ImmuneRACE study, and some 1,300 subjects contributed by 6 global collaborators. Sample metadata almost always included a de-identified subject ID, COVID-19 status, age in years and sex. Where available, HLA class I and class II types were taken from metadata supplied by the sample provider and were not determined by assay-based typing.

Trimming removed 3 bases from V and 2 bases from J; the gene matches leave 7 bases unexplained. The germline V gene encodes CDR1 SGDLS and CDR2 YYNGEE. From the cysteine through the phenylalanine, the CDR3 covers 16 amino acids. The CDR3 DNA has 48 bases and is translated from base 1. On this clone: Which antigen it targets is not known. The input lacks base qualities; no much larger clone sits a single base away.

The immunoSEQ Assay, a bias-controlled multiplex PCR, was used to amplify TCRbeta CDR3 regions from genomic DNA. In the authors' own workflow: Within the assay, amplification of reference gene primers was used to estimate how many nucleated cells each sample contained. Sequence reads were collapsed and filtered to measure the absolute abundance of every unique TCRbeta CDR3 rearrangement. For each sample, productive Simpson clonality was calculated by taking the square root of Simpson's diversity index across productive rearrangements. The table was pulled from immuneACCESS by TCRdb, which kept in-frame rearrangements only. Such tables lose some clones; where checked, under half of the loss comes from unresolved V genes, and the rest has no known cause. D and trimming were read from the DNA, whereas the V and J calls and clone size are those reported in that table. The table for this sample lists approximately 16,000 clones; around 86% of them were counted only once. About 20% of the sample rests with the top ten.

Overall results and qualifications from the work: How much clinical and demographic metadata was included differed by source and by participant, and the metadata was provided uncurated.

Whole blood was collected in K2EDTA tubes by collaborating institutions according to the institutions' own protocols. Collaborator samples were shipped for TCRbeta analysis as frozen whole blood, isolated PBMCs, or DNA extracted from either sample type. The material sequenced was peripheral blood. This receptor was taken from a man at least 80 years old with active or convalescent COVID-19. Recombination joined TRBV9 with TRBJ2-3, with 9 junctional bases fitting TRBD2. In nucleotide form, the sequence is TGTGCCAGCAGCGGCTCAGCGGGGGGTTACACAGATACGCAGTATTTT. Its product reads: CASSGSAGGYTDTQYF.